The subject of this entry is one T cell receptor beta chain. The data originate from a study of OX40 agonist ivuxolimab in advanced cancers. Study-level background: Ivuxolimab, an agonist antibody against OX40 (CD134), was given to patients. Dose-escalation patients had hepatocellular carcinoma, melanoma, renal cell or head and neck cancer.

Cycle 7 day 1, cycle 4 day 1, and baseline were the timepoints at which blood was sampled. CDR1 and CDR2 from the germline V gene are GTSNPN and SVGIG (reference sequence). V lost 2 bases, J lost 5 bases, and 6 bases lay in between. The CDR3 covers 11 residues. Assay: immunoSEQ multiplex PCR; the TCRdb copy retains only in-frame clones and omits some. The sample has approximately 130,000 clones, 90% seen once; the top ten hold about 1.1%. This chain links TRBV30 with TRBJ1-2; D remains ambiguous. This receptor was identified in an adult with an advanced solid tumor such as melanoma, head and neck, liver or kidney cancer. Material: CD4+ or CD8+ T cells sorted from blood, obtained in a trial of the OX40 agonist ivuxolimab. The CDR3 sequence: CAWSSVYGYTF. The CDR3 bases are TGTGCCTGGAGTTCGGTTTATGGCTACACCTTC. Full variable domain (remainder filled in from reference TRBV30 and TRBJ1-2): SQTIHQWPATLVQPVGSPLSLECTVEGTSNPNLYWYRQAAGRGLQLLFYSVGIGQISSEVPQNLSASRPQDRQFILSSKKLLLSDSGFYLCAWSSVYGYTFGSGTRLTVV.